There are a few counts of the clone carrying this TCR beta chain. The antigen is unknown. A universal primer binding site was introduced by template switching. The final cDNA contained unique molecular identifiers. One entry per CDR3 protein, called by TCRdb with MiXCR from the 5' RACE reads. The table shows around 480,000 distinct CDR3 sequences, with around an eighth occurring only once. This record belongs to a study of identical twins. Notes on the study in general: Abundant beta clonotypes from cord blood bore fewer insertions; memory repertoires lacked this pattern.

These data also formed part of another study, on yellow fever vaccine responses in identical twins.

Source material: CD4+ T cells sorted from blood. The sequence was obtained from a woman between 18 and 29 years old in good health.

CDR3 loop: CASSPRGRVGTRTTDTQYF. The CDR3 nucleotides are TGTGCCAGCAGCCCCAGGGGGCGGGTTGGGACTAGGACCACAGATACGCAGTATTTT. The V gene is TRBV7-8, the J gene TRBJ2-3; either TRBD1 or TRBD2 may supply D (8 bases each). Trimming took 5 bases from V and 2 from J, leaving 26 bases between them. CDR3 length: 19 amino acids. Germline CDR1 SGHVS, CDR2 FQNEAQ.